The TCR beta chain under discussion was sequenced for a study of blood T cells in healthy people across ages. Germline V gives CDR1 SQVTM, CDR2 ANQGSEA. V gave up 4 bases and J gave up 3 bases, with 10 bases separating them. The CDR3 totals 12 residues. Sample-barcoded 5' priming and a J-beta primer mix drove a second PCR of 7 to 11 cycles. TCRdb recomputed calls from the 5' RACE reads with MiXCR, one row per CDR3 protein. The sample shows approximately 600,000 distinct CDR3 sequences, about 53% of them seen only once. Sequenced: blood. This sequence was found in a man in his sixties in good health. V and J are TRBV29-1 and TRBJ2-7; possibly TRBD1 for D (6 bases). The CDR3 region has the DNA TGCAGCGTTGGAACAGGGAACTACGAGCAGTACTTC. Its protein is CSVGTGNYEQYF.